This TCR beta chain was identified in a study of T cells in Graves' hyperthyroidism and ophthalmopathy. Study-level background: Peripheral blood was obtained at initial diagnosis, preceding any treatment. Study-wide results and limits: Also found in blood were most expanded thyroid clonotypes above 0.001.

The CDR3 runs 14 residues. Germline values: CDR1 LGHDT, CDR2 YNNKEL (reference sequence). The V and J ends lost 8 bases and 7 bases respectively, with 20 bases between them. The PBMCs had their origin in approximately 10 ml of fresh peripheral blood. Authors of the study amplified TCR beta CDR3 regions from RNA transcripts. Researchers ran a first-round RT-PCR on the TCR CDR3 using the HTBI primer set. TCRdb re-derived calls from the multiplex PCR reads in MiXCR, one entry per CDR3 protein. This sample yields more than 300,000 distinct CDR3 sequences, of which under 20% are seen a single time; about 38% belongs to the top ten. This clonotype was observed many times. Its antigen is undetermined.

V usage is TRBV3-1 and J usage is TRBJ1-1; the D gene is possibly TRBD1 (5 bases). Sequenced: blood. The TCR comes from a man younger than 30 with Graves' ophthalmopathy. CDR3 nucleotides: TGTGCCAGCTCCCCAGGGACGACTGGGGGTGAAGCTTTCTTT. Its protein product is CASSPGTTGGEAFF.